These T cell receptor beta chains were read from a single sample in a study of cytomegalovirus exposure and HLA in healthy donors. Profiling relied on immunoSEQ multiplex PCR, and the TCRdb table lists in-frame clones only, not all of them. Counted here are about 160,000 clones, roughly 80% occurring once; the ten biggest clones make up about 2.1%. The sequencing input was PBMCs. The receptor set was obtained from a young man in good health and CMV-seropositive. The CDR3 runs from the conserved cysteine through the conserved F or W. The order of the fields is clone size, D gene, J gene, V gene, CDR3 protein, CDR3 DNA. D genes are given only for firm matches. Not every row has a clone size; where given, it reads once, few, many or a size class.

>.|.|TRBJ1-2|TRBV4-3
CASSQDRALGYGYTF
TGCGCCAGCAGCCAAGACAGGGCTTTGGGCTATGGCTACACCTTC
>.|TRBD2|TRBJ2-5|TRBV5-1
CASSSGTSGEETQYF
TGCGCCAGCAGCTCCGGGACTAGCGGGGAAGAGACCCAGTACTTC
>.|TRBD1|TRBJ1-1|TRBV7-8
CASSLPTGTGTEAFF
TGTGCCAGCAGCTTACCGACAGGGACGGGGACTGAAGCTTTCTTT
>.|TRBD2|TRBJ2-3|TRBV9
CASSVDGGRDYTDTQYF
TGTGCCAGCAGCGTAGATGGAGGGAGGGATTACACAGATACGCAGTATTTT
>.|.|TRBJ2-5|TRBV21-1
CASSPPGQEETQYF
TGTGCCAGCAGCCCCCCGGGACAGGAGGAGACCCAGTACTTC
>.|TRBD1|TRBJ2-3|TRBV6-5
CASSYTRDRGTDTQYF
TGTGCCAGCAGTTACACCCGGGACAGGGGGACAGATACGCAGTATTTT
>.|.|TRBJ1-5|TRBV6-6
CASSYGHNQPQHF
TGTGCCAGCAGTTATGGGCACAATCAGCCCCAGCATTTT
>.|.|TRBJ2-7|TRBV1
CTSSQDRAPSGGYPSYEQYF
TGCACCAGCAGCCAAGATCGAGCACCTAGCGGGGGTTACCCCTCCTACGAGCAGTACTTC
>.|.|TRBJ2-3|TRBV6-1
CASSEGGEADTQYF
TGTGCCAGCAGTGAAGGGGGGGAAGCAGATACGCAGTATTTT
>.|TRBD1|TRBJ2-7|TRBV25-1
CASSEIGTGPYEQYF
TGTGCCAGCAGTGAAATTGGGACAGGGCCCTACGAGCAGTACTTC
>.|.|TRBJ2-7|TRBV6-6
CASSYSSLAGEQYF
TGTGCCAGCAGTTACTCGAGTCTGGCAGGCGAGCAGTACTTC
>few|.|TRBJ1-3|TRBV6-5
CASSYSHNSGNTIYF
TGTGCCAGCAGTTACTCCCACAACTCTGGAAACACCATATATTTT